This TCR beta chain was sequenced in a study of human T cells and chemical hapten exposure. The CDR3 runs to 15 residues. Germline CDR1 is SGHTA and CDR2 is FQGNSA. V shed 1 base and J shed 4 bases, with 11 bases lying between them. Described time point: patch test 2, 6 weeks after DPC sensitization. Sample treatment: therapeutic diphenylcyclopropenone sensitization with weekly scalp DPC. Ahead of applying each patch test, blood was sampled. TCRdb reanalysed the RACE reads using MiXCR and keeps one entry per CDR3 protein. The data show some 100,000 distinct CDR3 sequences, approximately 8.6% seen once. With respect to this clonotype: Its specificity is unknown.

General observations from the study: Those TCRs sitting above 1 in 1000 frequency stayed the same with DPC sensitization.

This receptor was identified in a middle-aged woman with alopecia areata. Some clones in this sample may be carry-over from other donors' samples. This chain joins TRBV7-2 and TRBJ1-5; a possible D gene is TRBD1 (5 bases). Sample: whole blood, taken in connection with sensitization to the hapten diphenylcyclopropenone (DPC). CDR3 bases: TGTGCCAGCAGCTTAGGGTCAGGGCGTAATCAGCCCCAGCATTTT. Protein: CASSLGSGRNQPQHF. The variable domain in full, completed from reference TRBV7-2 and TRBJ1-5, reads GAGVSQSPSNKVTEKGKDVELRCDPISGHTALYWYRQSLGQGLEFLIYFQGNSAPDKSGLPSDRFSAERTGGSVSTLTIQRTQQEDSAVYLCASSLGSGRNQPQHFGDGTRLSIL.